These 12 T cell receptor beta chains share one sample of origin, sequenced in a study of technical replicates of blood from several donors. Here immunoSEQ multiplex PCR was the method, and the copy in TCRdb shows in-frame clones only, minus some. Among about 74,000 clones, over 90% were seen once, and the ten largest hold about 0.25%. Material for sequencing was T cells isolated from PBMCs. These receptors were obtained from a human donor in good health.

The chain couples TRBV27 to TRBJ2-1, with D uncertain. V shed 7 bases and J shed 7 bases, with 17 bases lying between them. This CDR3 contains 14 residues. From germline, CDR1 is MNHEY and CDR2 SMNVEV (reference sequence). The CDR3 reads CASTPYGPMNEQFF. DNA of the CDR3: TGTGCCAGCACCCCCTATGGTCCAATGAATGAGCAGTTCTTC.

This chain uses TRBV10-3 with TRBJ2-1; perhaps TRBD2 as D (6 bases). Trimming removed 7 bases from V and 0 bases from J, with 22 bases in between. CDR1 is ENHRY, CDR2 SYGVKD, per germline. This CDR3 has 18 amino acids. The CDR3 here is CAIKGLQPLSSSYNEQFF. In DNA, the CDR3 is TGTGCCATCAAAGGACTACAACCTTTGTCGAGCTCCTACAATGAGCAGTTCTTC.

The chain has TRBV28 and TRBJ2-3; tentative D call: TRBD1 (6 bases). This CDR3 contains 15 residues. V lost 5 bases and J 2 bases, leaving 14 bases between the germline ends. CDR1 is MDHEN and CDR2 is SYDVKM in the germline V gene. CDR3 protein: CASSIGYRDTDTQYF. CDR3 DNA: TGTGCCAGCAGTATAGGGTACAGGGACACAGATACGCAGTATTTT.

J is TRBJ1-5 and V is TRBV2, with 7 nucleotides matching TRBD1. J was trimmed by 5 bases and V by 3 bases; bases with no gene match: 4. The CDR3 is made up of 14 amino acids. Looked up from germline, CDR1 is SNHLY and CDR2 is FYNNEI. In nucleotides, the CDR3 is TGTGCCAGCAGTGAGACAGGGATTTATCAGCCCCAGCATTTT. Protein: CASSETGIYQPQHF.

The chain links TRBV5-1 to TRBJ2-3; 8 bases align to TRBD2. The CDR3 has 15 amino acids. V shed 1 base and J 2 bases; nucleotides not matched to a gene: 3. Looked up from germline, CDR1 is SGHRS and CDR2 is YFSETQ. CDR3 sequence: CASSLTSGDTDTQYF. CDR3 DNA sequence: TGCGCCAGCAGCTTGACTAGCGGAGACACAGATACGCAGTATTTT.

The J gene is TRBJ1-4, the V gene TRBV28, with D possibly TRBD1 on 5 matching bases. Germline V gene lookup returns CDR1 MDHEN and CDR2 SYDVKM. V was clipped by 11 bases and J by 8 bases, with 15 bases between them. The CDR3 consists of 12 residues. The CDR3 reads CAGSRAGEKLFF. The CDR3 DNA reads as TGTGCCGGAAGCAGGGCCGGGGAAAAACTGTTTTTT.

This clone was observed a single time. CDR3 DNA: TGTGCCAGCAGCTTAGCTAACCCCGTCAGCGACACTGAAGCTTTCTTT. This encodes CASSLANPVSDTEAFF. This chain uses TRBV7-9 with TRBJ1-1; D call uncertain. The length of the CDR3 is 16 residues. In germline, CDR1 is SEHNR, CDR2 FQNEAQ (reference sequence). V lost 0 bases to trimming and J lost 3 bases, with 14 bases between them.

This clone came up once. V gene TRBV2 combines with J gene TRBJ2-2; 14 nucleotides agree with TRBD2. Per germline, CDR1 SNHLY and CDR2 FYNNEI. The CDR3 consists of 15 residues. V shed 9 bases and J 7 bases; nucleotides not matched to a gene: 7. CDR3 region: CASRGLAGEDGELFF. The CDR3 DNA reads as TGTGCCAGTAGGGGACTAGCGGGAGAAGACGGGGAGCTGTTTTTT.

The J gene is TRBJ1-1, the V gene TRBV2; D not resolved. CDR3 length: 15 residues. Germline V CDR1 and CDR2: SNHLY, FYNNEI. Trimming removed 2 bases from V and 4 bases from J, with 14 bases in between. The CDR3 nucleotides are TGTGCCAGCAGTGAATCGGGTGGGTTCAGCACTGAAGCTTTCTTT. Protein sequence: CASSESGGFSTEAFF.

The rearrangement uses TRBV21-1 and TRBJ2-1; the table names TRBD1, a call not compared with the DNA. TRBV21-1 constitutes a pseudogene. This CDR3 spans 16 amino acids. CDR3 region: CASSKEGKQSGNEQFF. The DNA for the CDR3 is TGTGCCAGCAGCAAAGAGGGGAAACAAAGTGGTAATGAGCAGTTCTTC.

The CDR3 reads CASTSAGTGDVTQYF. The CDR3 DNA is TGTGCCAGCACATCCGCGGGGACAGGGGACGTGACCCAGTACTTC. This chain links TRBV7-9 with TRBJ2-5; 10 bases map to TRBD1. CDR1 and CDR2 from the germline V gene are SEHNR and FQNEAQ (reference sequence). Trimming took 7 bases from V and 7 from J; bases not matched to a gene: 12. The CDR3 runs to 15 residues.

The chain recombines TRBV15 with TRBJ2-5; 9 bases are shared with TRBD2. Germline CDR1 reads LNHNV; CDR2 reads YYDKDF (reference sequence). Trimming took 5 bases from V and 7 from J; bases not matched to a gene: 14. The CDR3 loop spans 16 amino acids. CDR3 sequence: CATSWAGTSPGGTQYF. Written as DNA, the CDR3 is TGTGCCACCAGCTGGGCCGGGACTAGCCCAGGAGGGACCCAGTACTTC.